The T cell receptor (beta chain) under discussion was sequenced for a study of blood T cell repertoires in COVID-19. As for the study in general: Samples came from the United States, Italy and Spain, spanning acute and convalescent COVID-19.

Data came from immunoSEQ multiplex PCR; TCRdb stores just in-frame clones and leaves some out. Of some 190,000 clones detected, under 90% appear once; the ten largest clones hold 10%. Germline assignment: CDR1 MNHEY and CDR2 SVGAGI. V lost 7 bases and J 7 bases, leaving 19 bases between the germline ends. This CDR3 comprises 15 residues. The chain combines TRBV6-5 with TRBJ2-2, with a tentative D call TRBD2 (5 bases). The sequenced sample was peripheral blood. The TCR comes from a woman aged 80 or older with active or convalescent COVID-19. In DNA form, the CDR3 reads TGTGCCAGCAAAAACCCAATATTAGGAGGCGGGGAGCTGTTTTTT. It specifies CASKNPILGGGELFF.